These 24 T cell receptor beta chains originate from one sample sequenced in a study of identical twins (dated by TCRdb to 2016 to 2017). Preparation of the library involved 5' RACE. The instrument given in TCRdb is Illumina HiSeq 2000. TCRdb applied fastp at Q25 and MiXCR to the public reads, then kept only in-frame beta chains. Each record represents a unique CDR3 protein, reported with the most common genes and DNA among its rows. The sample contains about 700,000 distinct CDR3 sequences, 8.6% of them found a single time. The ten largest clones capture 0.75% to 1% of the sample. The sample was also linked to a second study, of yellow fever vaccine responses in identical twins.

Material for sequencing was PBMCs. The receptor source for this set is a woman aged 18-30 years in good health.

This chain uses TRBV4-1 with TRBJ2-3; 8 nucleotides align to TRBD1. This CDR3 spans 16 amino acids. V gave up 1 base and J gave up 0 bases; unmatched junction bases: 3. The germline V gene has CDR1 MGHRA and CDR2 YSYEKL. The CDR3 DNA sequence: TGCGCCAGCAGCCAAGGGCAGGGGGCGAGCACAGATACGCAGTATTTT. Its translation is CASSQGQGASTDTQYF.

This clonotype turned up a few times. The genes are TRBV28 and TRBJ2-7; tentative D call: TRBD1 (6 bases). The CDR3 loop spans 14 amino acids. Germline V gene sequence: CDR1 MDHEN, CDR2 SYDVKM. Trimming took 4 bases from V and 6 from J, leaving 16 bases between them. CDR3 protein: CASSSGTSIREQYF. In DNA form, the CDR3 reads TGTGCCAGCAGTTCCGGGACATCTATACGCGAGCAGTACTTC.

V gene TRBV9 combines with J gene TRBJ2-1, with 9 bases identical to TRBD2. The CDR3 length is 15 residues. Germline CDR1 reads SGDLS; CDR2 reads YYNGEE. J gave up 8 bases and V 4 bases, and 10 bases lay outside the gene matches. The CDR3 sequence is CASSSLGTSLDEQFF. The CDR3 nucleotides read TGTGCCAGCAGCTCCCTTGGGACTAGCCTCGATGAGCAGTTCTTC. The full variable domain, its missing parts supplied by reference TRBV9 and TRBJ2-1, is DSGVTQTPKHLITATGQRVTLRCSPRSGDLSVYWYQQSLDQGLQFLIQYYNGEERAKGNILERFSAQQFPDLHSELNLSSLELGDSALYFCASSSLGTSLDEQFFGPGTRLTVL.

The V and J genes are TRBV15 and TRBJ2-7, with 7 bases lining up with TRBD2. After removal of 0 bases from V and 4 bases from J, the junction contained 9 bases not matched to a gene. Germline V gene sequence: CDR1 LNHNV, CDR2 YYDKDF (reference sequence). The CDR3 has 16 amino acids. The CDR3 loop reads CATSRDLREGAYEQYF. In nucleotides, the CDR3 is TGTGCCACCAGCAGAGATCTGAGGGAGGGCGCTTACGAGCAGTACTTC. Complete variable domain (other parts from reference TRBV15 and TRBJ2-7): DAMVIQNPRYQVTQFGKPVTLSCSQTLNHNVMYWYQQKSSQAPKLLFHYYDKDFNNEADTPDNFQSRRPNTSFCFLDIRSPGLGDTAMYLCATSRDLREGAYEQYFGPGTRLTVT.

This clonotype was seen ten or more times. V and J are TRBV6-5 and TRBJ1-5; TRBD1 is a possible D gene (6 bases). CDR3 length: 19 residues. In germline, CDR1 is MNHEY, CDR2 SVGAGI. V gave up 2 bases and J gave up 0 bases, with 20 bases separating them. CDR3 bases: TGTGCCAGCAGTTACCCCGGTAAAGGGGGAAGATATAGCAATCAGCCCCAGCATTTT. Its translation is CASSYPGKGGRYSNQPQHF.

This rearrangement joins TRBV7-9 to TRBJ2-4; TRBD2 matches at 11 bases. Trimming removed 4 bases from V and 6 bases from J; junction bases left unmatched: 11. The CDR3 loop spans 17 amino acids. The germline CDR1 and CDR2 sequences are SEHNR and FQNEAQ (reference sequence). CDR3 region: CASSSPSGGRGGNIQYF. The CDR3 coding sequence is TGTGCCAGCAGCTCCCCTAGCGGGGGGCGGGGGGGAAACATTCAGTACTTC.

This clonotype was seen ten or more times. The V gene is TRBV12-3 or TRBV12-4, the J gene TRBJ2-3; weak D call: TRBD2 (7 bases). Trimming shortened V by 6 bases and J by 2 bases, and 9 bases separated the two germline ends. The CDR3 contains 13 residues. The CDR3 nucleotides read TGTGCCAGCAGCGGGGGGCCCACAGATACGCAGTATTTT. Translation: CASSGGPTDTQYF.

The chain has TRBV15 and TRBJ2-2, with D possibly called TRBD1 or TRBD2 (5 bases each). The germline CDR1 and CDR2 sequences are LNHNV and YYDKDF (reference sequence). Trimming cost V 0 bases and J 5 bases, with 16 bases left between them. CDR3 length: 17 amino acids. This chain's CDR3 is CATSRDSGTKLTGELFF. DNA of the CDR3: TGTGCCACCAGCAGAGATTCCGGGACCAAGCTTACCGGGGAGCTGTTTTTT.

The chain employs TRBV5-1 and TRBJ2-5; 7 bases agree with TRBD2. This CDR3 is built from 14 residues. The ends lost 4 bases at V and 5 bases at J; junction bases unmatched: 8. CDR1 SGHRS and CDR2 YFSETQ come from the germline V gene. CDR3 DNA sequence: TGCGCCAGCAGCCTTAGCGGGCTCCCGGAGACCCAGTACTTC. Translated: CASSLSGLPETQYF.

This clonotype was recorded many times. This chain uses TRBV5-1 with TRBJ2-3; 16 bases fit TRBD2. The CDR3 contains 17 residues. Germline V gene data show CDR1 as SGHRS and CDR2 as YFSETQ. V was clipped by 4 bases and J by 4 bases; unmatched bases: 6. The CDR3 sequence: CASSKGTSGGAADTQYF. The CDR3 coding sequence is TGCGCCAGCAGCAAGGGGACTAGCGGGGGGGCAGCAGATACGCAGTATTTT.

The chain joins TRBV27 to TRBJ2-7; 10 bases are shared with TRBD1. Germline CDR1 reads MNHEY; CDR2 reads SMNVEV (reference sequence). This CDR3 contains 15 residues. The V segment lost 1 base and the J segment 5 bases; nucleotides outside the gene matches: 5. DNA of the CDR3: TGTGCCAGCAGTTTATTAGGGGACAGGGGCCACGAGCAGTACTTC. Protein: CASSLLGDRGHEQYF.

The chain carries TRBV5-5 and TRBJ2-7; D ambiguous. Germline CDR1 SGHKS, CDR2 YYEKEE (reference sequence). This CDR3 region has 14 residues. V was shortened by 0 bases and J by 3 bases, with 10 bases between the two germline ends. CDR3 amino acids: CASSLELGNYEQYF. CDR3 DNA: TGTGCCAGCAGCTTGGAGCTCGGAAACTACGAGCAGTACTTC.

This clonotype was observed at least ten times. The chain combines TRBV14 with TRBJ2-1; 9 bases align to TRBD1. The germline V gene has CDR1 SGHDN and CDR2 FVKESK. The CDR3 totals 15 residues. Losses at the gene ends were 4 bases for V and 2 bases for J; bases not matched to a gene: 3. The CDR3 region is CASSPTGGPYNEQFF. In nucleotides, the CDR3 is TGTGCCAGCAGCCCTACAGGGGGCCCCTACAATGAGCAGTTCTTC.

The sample holds many counts of this clonotype. The chain carries TRBV4-1 and TRBJ2-3; 13 nucleotides match TRBD2. The CDR3 spans 15 residues. V lost 2 bases, J lost 6 bases, and 2 bases stayed unmatched. Germline V gives CDR1 MGHRA, CDR2 YSYEKL. CDR3 DNA sequence: TGCGCCAGCAGCCAAACTAGCGGGAGGGGCGATACGCAGTATTTT. Translating it yields CASSQTSGRGDTQYF.

This clonotype was counted many times. This rearrangement joins TRBV4-3 to TRBJ2-3; D ambiguous. The CDR3 consists of 13 residues. Germline CDR1 is LGHNA and CDR2 is YSLEER. V lost 0 bases, J lost 8 bases, and 9 bases lay in between. CDR3 sequence reads: CASSQDTGGTQYF. DNA of the CDR3: TGCGCCAGCAGCCAAGACACCGGCGGTACGCAGTATTTT.

Ten or more counts support this clonotype. This chain connects TRBV6-1 to TRBJ2-1; D is perhaps TRBD1 or TRBD2 (5 bases each). CDR1 is MNHNS and CDR2 is SASEGT in the germline V gene. The CDR3 runs to 15 residues. V gave up 6 bases and J gave up 6 bases, with 18 bases separating them. The CDR3 bases are TGTGCCAGCAGCCCCCGGGCGGCAGGGAGCAATGAGCAGTTCTTC. This encodes CASSPRAAGSNEQFF.

The V call is TRBV7-2, the J call TRBJ2-1; no clear D gene. The CDR3 contains 14 residues. Germline CDR1 is SGHTA and CDR2 is FQGNSA. V lost 5 bases and J lost 4, with 12 bases in between. CDR3 loop: CASSLLPSYNEQFF. The DNA of the CDR3 is TGTGCCAGCAGCCTTTTGCCCAGTTACAATGAGCAGTTCTTC.

The genes are TRBV5-6 and TRBJ2-1; a possible D gene is TRBD2 (6 bases). The germline gives CDR1 SGHDT, CDR2 YYEEEE. This CDR3 contains 15 residues. Trimming stripped 0 bases from V and 9 bases from J, with 16 bases between. CDR3 sequence (DNA): TGTGCCAGCAGCTTGGGGACGGGAGAGCGGCGTGAGCAGTTCTTC. Its protein is CASSLGTGERREQFF.

Ten or more counts support this clonotype. V and J are TRBV28 and TRBJ2-3; a possible D gene is TRBD1 (5 bases). Per germline, CDR1 MDHEN and CDR2 SYDVKM. Deletions cut 1 base from V and 3 bases from J, with 11 bases between. The CDR3 sequence is 15 residues long. DNA for the CDR3: TGTGCCAGCAGTTTATTGGCGGCAGGGACAGATACGCAGTATTTT. Amino acid sequence: CASSLLAAGTDTQYF. Drawing the rest from reference TRBV28 and TRBJ2-3, the complete variable domain is DVKVTQSSRYLVKRTGEKVFLECVQDMDHENMFWYRQDPGLGLRLIYFSYDVKMKEKGDIPEGYSVSREKKERFSLILESASTNQTSMYLCASSLLAAGTDTQYFGPGTRLTVL.

There are many counts of this clonotype. J is TRBJ2-3 and V is TRBV6-1; D is unclear. Looked up from germline, CDR1 is MNHNS and CDR2 is SASEGT. The CDR3 runs 15 residues. Between the trimmed V and J ends, which lost 6 bases and 1 base, there was a span of 14 bases. The CDR3 loop reads CASRARGSGTDTQYF. The CDR3 DNA reads as TGTGCCAGCAGGGCTAGAGGTTCGGGCACAGATACGCAGTATTTT.

Only a few counts were recorded for this clonotype. This chain's CDR3 is CASSQKDWNTEAFF. CDR3 sequence (DNA): TGTGCCAGCAGCCAAAAAGATTGGAACACTGAAGCTTTCTTT. The V and J genes are TRBV3-1 and TRBJ1-1; D ambiguous. Germline V gene data show CDR1 as LGHDT and CDR2 as YNNKEL (reference sequence). Trimming stripped 2 bases from V and 1 base from J, with 8 bases between. The CDR3 extends over 14 amino acids.

This clonotype was counted ten times or more. The V call is TRBV12-3 or TRBV12-4, the J call TRBJ1-1; no firm D call. The CDR3 contains 15 residues. The V gene lost 6 bases and the J gene lost 4 bases, with 18 bases spanning the gap. The CDR3 DNA follows: TGTGCCAGCAGCTTGGCGGCCCCGGGTGTCACTGAAGCTTTCTTT. This gives the protein CASSLAAPGVTEAFF.

The chain employs TRBV20-1 and TRBJ1-5; the D is unclear. From germline, CDR1 is DFQATT and CDR2 SNEGSKA (reference sequence). This CDR3 is 16 amino acids long. The germline V and J ends were trimmed by 6 bases and 1 base, with 19 bases remaining between them. This CDR3 is CSAPPGYGGSNQPQHF. The CDR3, as DNA: TGCAGTGCGCCTCCGGGCTACGGAGGAAGCAATCAGCCCCAGCATTTT.

A few counts support this clonotype. This chain joins TRBV4-1 and TRBJ2-1; D gene uncertain. The ends were cut back, 5 bases at V and 2 bases at J, with 13 bases in the middle. CDR1 is MGHRA and CDR2 is YSYEKL in the germline V gene. This CDR3 is built from 15 residues. CDR3 sequence reads: CASSIEGDPYNEQFF. The DNA of the CDR3 is TGCGCCAGCAGCATCGAAGGTGATCCCTACAATGAGCAGTTCTTC.